This entry describes one T cell receptor beta chain. This entry comes from a study of patients and donors after allogeneic stem cell transplantation. TCRdb analysed the RT-PCR reads with MiXCR anew, one entry per CDR3 protein. This table has about 96,000 distinct CDR3 sequences, about 44% appearing once. The clonotype comes from a human donor who was either an allogeneic HSCT recipient or a stem cell or donor lymphocyte infusion donor (not recorded which). It is not recorded whose cells these are; they may come from a transplant donor. The sequenced sample was blood, either unsorted or a sorted T cell fraction (not recorded which).

In DNA, the CDR3 is TGTGCCAGCCTCGCAGGGCCGGCTCAGCCCCAGCATTTT. Amino acid sequence: CASLAGPAQPQHF. This chain links TRBV12-3 or TRBV12-4 with TRBJ1-5, with a weak D call TRBD1 (5 bases). Trimming cost V 8 bases and J 6 bases, with 14 bases left between them. The CDR3 runs to 13 residues.